This T cell receptor beta chain was sequenced in a study of T cell responses to AZD1222 COVID-19 vaccine. The study, taken as a whole, reports: Donors were mostly white British, more females; clonal diversity possibly underestimated.

As for this clone: Its target is not known.

This CDR3 has 12 amino acids. CDR1 is SGHRS and CDR2 is YFSETQ in the germline V gene. V was cut by 5 bases and J by 6 bases, with 8 bases left in between. The data were produced by immunoSEQ multiplex PCR, yet TCRdb's version contains in-frame clones alone and is incomplete. The sample contains approximately 120,000 clones, 85% to 90% of which appear only once. The sample here was peripheral blood, taken 28 days after the second AZD1222 dose. This clonotype was sampled from an adult who received the AZD1222 COVID-19 vaccine. The chain recombines TRBV5-1 with TRBJ2-2, with TRBD1 as a possible D gene (5 bases). The CDR3 region is CASSQGSGELFF. The DNA for the CDR3 is TGCGCCAGCAGTCAGGGTTCCGGGGAGCTGTTTTTT.